A single sample is the source of the 5 T cell receptor beta chains below, sequenced in a study of human T cells and chemical hapten exposure. MiXCR, applied by TCRdb to the RACE reads, yields one record per CDR3 protein. The repertoire holds about 120,000 distinct CDR3 sequences, with about 12% as singletons. The time point denotes: patch test 1, 2 weeks after DPC sensitization. Treatment here: therapeutic diphenylcyclopropenone sensitization with weekly scalp DPC. Sequences were derived from whole blood, sampled in connection with sensitization to the hapten diphenylcyclopropenone (DPC). The receptors here all came from a woman in her forties or fifties with alopecia areata. Some clones in this sample may be carry-over from other donors' samples.

The chain links TRBV28 to TRBJ1-6; a possible D gene is TRBD1 (6 bases). This CDR3 is built from 16 residues. Trimming took 5 bases from V and 7 from J, leaving 18 bases between them. From germline, CDR1 is MDHEN and CDR2 SYDVKM. CDR3 loop: CASSRRGWSGNSPLHF. Here the CDR3 DNA reads TGTGCCAGCAGTCGTAGGGGGTGGTCCGGAAATTCACCCCTCCACTTT.

This clonotype has just a few counts. The rearrangement links TRBV25-1 to TRBJ1-1; D gene uncertain. V was shortened by 3 bases and J by 6 bases, with 14 bases between the two germline ends. Germline CDR1 MGHDK, CDR2 SYGVNS. The CDR3 contains 14 residues. CDR3: CASSEKGVRAEAFF. The CDR3, as DNA: TGTGCCAGCAGTGAGAAGGGAGTTAGAGCTGAAGCTTTCTTT.

The V gene is TRBV11-2, the J gene TRBJ2-2; TRBD2 matches at 8 bases. The CDR3 loop spans 16 amino acids. J was trimmed by 6 bases and V by 4 bases; bases with no gene match: 10. Germline loops: CDR1 SGHAT, CDR2 FQNNGV. CDR3 bases: TGTGCCAGCAGCTCGACTGTAGCGGGAAGGGCCGGGGAGCTGTTTTTT. It translates to CASSSTVAGRAGELFF.

The genes are TRBV18 and TRBJ1-1, with D perhaps TRBD1 (5 bases). Germline V CDR1 and CDR2: KGHSH, LQKENI. Trimming left V 3 bases short and J 3 bases short, with 14 bases between. There are 15 residues in the CDR3. CDR3 nucleotide sequence: TGTGCCAGCTCACCCCCAGGGTCAGTAGACACTGAAGCTTTCTTT. Translation: CASSPPGSVDTEAFF. Based on the CDR3 plus reference TRBV18 and TRBJ1-1, the full variable domain is NAGVMQNPRHLVRRRGQEARLRCSPMKGHSHVYWYRQLPEEGLKFMVYLQKENIIDESGMPKERFSAEFPKEGPSILRIQQVVRGDSAAYFCASSPPGSVDTEAFFGQGTRLTVV.

V is TRBV18 and J is TRBJ2-3, with 10 bases that match TRBD2. The CDR3 consists of 16 residues. Losses at the gene ends were 0 bases for V and 7 bases for J; bases not matched to a gene: 7. CDR1 is KGHSH, CDR2 LQKENI, per germline. This CDR3 reads CASSPPSSGRPNTQYF. The CDR3 DNA is TGTGCCAGCTCACCACCGAGTAGCGGGAGGCCAAATACGCAGTATTTT.